This T cell receptor (beta chain) was recovered during a study of T-cell memory formation after mild COVID-19. Looking at the study overall: TCR clusters were mostly confined to one donor each. General observations from the study: CD4+ contracting clones were found mainly in CM and EM, and CD8+ ones in EMRA. Pre-infection memory harbored some responding clones, suggesting cross-reactive memory joined.

Concerning this clonotype itself: Its specificity is not known.

Libraries for TCRalpha and TCRbeta carried sample barcodes and unique molecular identifiers via 5'RACE. A single record per CDR3 protein comes from TCRdb applying MiXCR to the 5' RACE reads. This table holds over 350,000 distinct CDR3 sequences, roughly 15% found once. This TCR was sampled from a man younger than 35 who had mild COVID-19 (a few samples of this study predate the infection). Cell type and time point are not known. Sequencing used PBMCs or a T cell subset sorted from them (not recorded which).

This CDR3 reads CASLRGTYNEQFF. CDR3 sequence (DNA): TGTGCGAGCTTGCGGGGAACCTACAATGAGCAGTTCTTC. The rearrangement links TRBV7-9 to TRBJ2-1; D may be TRBD2 (6 bases). CDR1 is SEHNR, CDR2 FQNEAQ, per germline (reference sequence). The CDR3 covers 13 residues.